What follows are 26 T cell receptor beta chains derived from one specimen sequenced in a study of blood T cell repertoires in COVID-19. Data came from immunoSEQ multiplex PCR; TCRdb stores just in-frame clones and leaves some out. The repertoire consists of more than 150,000 clones, with over 75% occurring once and the leading ten covering about 2.8%. What was sequenced was peripheral blood. These receptors were taken from a woman over 75 with active or convalescent COVID-19.

The rearrangement joins TRBV27 to TRBJ2-5, with TRBD2 matching over 10 bases. With 8 bases clipped from V and 2 bases from J, the junction kept 5 bases outside the gene matches. The CDR3 has 14 amino acids. Germline values: CDR1 MNHEY, CDR2 SMNVEV (reference sequence). This CDR3 is CASSERGGQETQYF. As DNA, the CDR3 is TGTGCCAGCTCCGAGCGGGGGGGGCAAGAGACCCAGTACTTC.

The chain links TRBV10-3 to TRBJ1-1; TRBD1 matches 11 bases. Germline CDR1 reads ENHRY; CDR2 reads SYGVKD. J gave up 6 bases and V 4 bases, and 4 bases lay outside the gene matches. This CDR3 has 14 residues. CDR3 sequence (DNA): TGTGCCATCAGTGGGGGACAGGGGGTTCCTGAAGCTTTCTTT. This codes for CAISGGQGVPEAFF.

This sequence joins TRBV19 and TRBJ1-2; 12 bases are shared with TRBD1. V was pared by 8 bases and J by 5 bases, with 3 bases of the junction left unmatched. CDR1 is LNHDA, CDR2 SQIVND, per germline (reference sequence). CDR3 length equals 13 residues. This CDR3 is CASRDRGPYGYTF. CDR3 in DNA: TGTGCCAGTCGGGACAGGGGGCCGTATGGCTACACCTTC.

This clone was seen more than once but under ten times. V and J are TRBV3-1 (or the pseudogene TRBV3-2) and TRBJ2-5; 7 nucleotides match TRBD2. The germline V gene has CDR1 LGHDT and CDR2 YNNKEL (reference sequence). This CDR3 contains 14 residues. J was trimmed by 5 bases and V by 4 bases; bases with no gene match: 7. The CDR3 DNA is TGTGCCAGCAGCCCTACGAGCGGGGCGGAGACCCAGTACTTC. This sequence encodes CASSPTSGAETQYF.

This clone was counted once. The J gene is TRBJ2-3, the V gene TRBV7-2; weak D call: TRBD2 (5 bases). CDR1 and CDR2 (germline): SGHTA, FQGNSA. The CDR3 length is 14 residues. The V and J ends lost 2 bases and 1 base respectively, with 7 bases between them. Written as DNA, the CDR3 is TGTGCCAGCAGCTTAACAGCGGGCACAGATACGCAGTATTTT. Encoded protein: CASSLTAGTDTQYF.

This chain uses TRBV7-8 with TRBJ1-4; D gene unclear. V dropped 4 bases and J dropped 7 bases, with 10 bases sitting between them. This CDR3 comprises 13 residues. Germline assignment: CDR1 SGHVS and CDR2 FQNEAQ. CDR3 DNA: TGTGCCAGCAGCTCCTCCCCGGGTGAAAAACTGTTTTTT. Translating it yields CASSSSPGEKLFF.

In regard to this clone: At one boundary the junction diverges from the germline segment, which might be a read error. At the DNA level, this CDR3 is encoded by other sequences in the same sample as well. The gene calls are TRBV9 and TRBJ1-2; D gene unclear. Germline values: CDR1 SGDLS, CDR2 YYNGEE. This CDR3 has 16 amino acids. The CDR3 region is CASSAQNVPDYYGYTF. In DNA form, the CDR3 reads TGTGCCAGCAGCGCCCAAAACGTTCCAGACTACTATGGCTATACCTTC.

V gene TRBV7-3 combines with J gene TRBJ1-3; a possible D gene is TRBD1 (5 bases). In germline, CDR1 is SGHTA, CDR2 FQGTGA. The germline V and J ends were trimmed by 5 bases and 0 bases, with 14 bases remaining between them. There are 16 residues in the CDR3. For the CDR3, the DNA is TGTGCCAGCAGCCCCGGGGGGATTGGCTCTGGAAACACCATATATTTT. Amino acid sequence: CASSPGGIGSGNTIYF.

This clone was counted between two and nine times. The chain combines TRBV29-1 with TRBJ2-1; 10 bases are shared with TRBD1. In germline, CDR1 is SQVTM, CDR2 ANQGSEA. The V and J ends lost 8 bases and 0 bases, in that order; junction bases with no gene match: 13. The CDR3 is 17 residues long. CDR3 loop: CSTKSRDRGPSYNEQFF. In nucleotides, the CDR3 is TGCAGCACTAAGTCCCGGGACAGGGGCCCCTCCTACAATGAGCAGTTCTTC.

This clone was found once. CDR3 protein: CASSADRATYEQYF. The CDR3 region has the DNA TGTGCCAGCAGCGCGGACAGGGCCACCTACGAGCAGTACTTC. The gene calls are TRBV7-9 and TRBJ2-7, with 8 bases lining up with TRBD1. This CDR3 contains 14 residues. Germline V gene lookup returns CDR1 SEHNR and CDR2 FQNEAQ (reference sequence). V shed 5 bases and J 2 bases; nucleotides not matched to a gene: 5.

This chain uses TRBV2 with TRBJ2-2; perhaps TRBD1 as D (6 bases). V lost 5 bases and J 1 base, leaving 8 bases between the germline ends. CDR1 and CDR2 from the germline V gene are SNHLY and FYNNEI. The CDR3 covers 14 residues. CDR3 protein: CASSRTVNTGELFF. CDR3 coding DNA: TGTGCCAGCAGTAGGACAGTGAACACCGGGGAGCTGTTTTTT.

The gene calls are TRBV5-5 and TRBJ1-6, with D possibly TRBD1 on 6 matching bases. The CDR3 has 17 amino acids. The V end was cut by 5 bases, the J end by 10 bases, with 25 bases between. Germline V CDR1 and CDR2: SGHKS, YYEKEE (reference sequence). The CDR3 sequence is CASSQSPSGGLASPLHF. The CDR3 DNA reads as TGTGCCAGCAGTCAGTCCCCATCCGGGGGGCTAGCCTCACCCCTCCACTTT.

The chain is built from TRBV2 and TRBJ2-5; D is perhaps TRBD1 (5 bases). The V end was cut by 4 bases, the J end by 6 bases, with 12 bases between. Germline loops: CDR1 SNHLY, CDR2 FYNNEI. This CDR3 spans 13 amino acids. The CDR3 DNA reads as TGTGCCAGCAGTGTTGGCAGGGCAAAGACCCAGTACTTC. Translating gives CASSVGRAKTQYF.

The chain uses TRBV3-1 (or the pseudogene TRBV3-2) and TRBJ1-1; D gene uncertain. The V gene lost 0 bases and the J gene lost 4 bases, with 9 bases spanning the gap. The CDR3 runs to 14 residues. Germline CDR1 LGHDT, CDR2 YNNKEL (reference sequence). CDR3 DNA sequence: TGTGCCAGCAGCCAAGACGCGGGTCCCACTGAAGCTTTCTTT. Amino acids: CASSQDAGPTEAFF.

The chain links TRBV4-2 to TRBJ2-5; 7 bases are a match to TRBD1. Germline-derived CDR1 and CDR2 are LGHNA and YNFKEQ. The CDR3 sequence is 24 residues long. Trimming took 2 bases from V and 5 from J; bases not matched to a gene: 35. This CDR3 is CASSQNLHLQGNLPSSGSDETQYF. CDR3 DNA: TGTGCCAGCAGCCAAAACTTACACCTACAGGGGAATTTACCGTCTTCGGGGTCCGACGAGACCCAGTACTTC.

The chain joins TRBV5-1 to TRBJ2-3; D might be TRBD2 (6 bases). CDR3 length: 16 amino acids. V was shortened by 4 bases and J by 0 bases, with 15 bases between the two germline ends. Per germline, CDR1 SGHRS and CDR2 YFSETQ. In DNA, the CDR3 is TGCGCCAGCAGCCTGGATCTAGCGTCGAGCACAGATACGCAGTATTTT. This encodes CASSLDLASSTDTQYF.

The chain employs TRBV11-3 and TRBJ1-2; D is possibly TRBD1 (5 bases). In germline, CDR1 is SGHNT, CDR2 YENEEA. Trimming removed 5 bases at V and 0 bases at J, with 25 bases between. There are 19 residues in the CDR3. The CDR3 DNA reads as TGTGCCAGCAGCACAACGCACAAACAGGTGACACGAGCTAACTATGGCTACACCTTC. Protein: CASSTTHKQVTRANYGYTF.

V is TRBV9 and J is TRBJ2-1, with 10 bases that match TRBD1. The germline V gene encodes CDR1 SGDLS and CDR2 YYNGEE. CDR3 length: 15 residues. Trimming at V came to 3 bases and at J to 0 bases, leaving 0 bases not matched to a gene. The CDR3 DNA follows: TGTGCCAGCAGCGGGACAGGGGGCTCCTACAATGAGCAGTTCTTC. It specifies CASSGTGGSYNEQFF.

V is TRBV5-8 and J is TRBJ2-5, with unresolved D. CDR1 and CDR2 from the germline V gene are SGHTS and YDEGEE. The germline V and J ends were trimmed by 4 bases and 5 bases, with 18 bases remaining between them. This CDR3 spans 15 amino acids. The CDR3 DNA reads TGTGCCAGCAGCGTGTCCGGTAACGCGGCGGAGACCCAGTACTTC. Translated: CASSVSGNAAETQYF.

This rearrangement joins TRBV5-1 to TRBJ2-2, with TRBD2 as a possible D gene (5 bases). With 2 bases removed from V and 1 base from J, the gap between germline ends came to 9 bases. Germline V gene lookup returns CDR1 SGHRS and CDR2 YFSETQ. The CDR3 spans 15 residues. The CDR3: CASSLAAKNTGELFF. CDR3 DNA sequence: TGCGCCAGCAGCTTAGCGGCAAAGAACACCGGGGAGCTGTTTTTT.

V gene TRBV10-3 combines with J gene TRBJ2-3; TRBD1 is a possible D gene (6 bases). Per germline, CDR1 ENHRY and CDR2 SYGVKD. V lost 4 bases and J lost 2, with 13 bases in between. The CDR3 covers 15 residues. The CDR3 DNA reads as TGTGCCATCAGTGGGGGGCCAGTAAACACAGATACGCAGTATTTT. It encodes CAISGGPVNTDTQYF.

This clone has a count of ten or more. The CDR3 coding sequence is TGTGCCAGCAGTTTATCCCGGGAGCAGTACTTC. Encoded protein: CASSLSREQYF. The V gene is TRBV28, the J gene TRBJ2-7; D gene unclear. This CDR3 has 11 amino acids. Trimming removed 1 base at V and 7 bases at J, with 5 bases between. Germline assignment: CDR1 MDHEN and CDR2 SYDVKM. The complete variable domain, with remaining parts taken from reference TRBV28 and TRBJ2-7, reads DVKVTQSSRYLVKRTGEKVFLECVQDMDHENMFWYRQDPGLGLRLIYFSYDVKMKEKGDIPEGYSVSREKKERFSLILESASTNQTSMYLCASSLSREQYFGPGTRLTVT.

The chain has TRBV18 and TRBJ1-5; unclear D gene. Trimming cost V 2 bases and J 9 bases, with 14 bases left between them. Germline V gene sequence: CDR1 KGHSH, CDR2 LQKENI. CDR3 length: 14 residues. DNA of the CDR3: TGTGCCAGCTCACCATATGAGCTAAACGCGCCCCAGCATTTT. It codes for CASSPYELNAPQHF.

The CDR3 loop is CASSPWTGGIDEQYF. The CDR3 bases are TGTGCCAGCAGCCCCTGGACAGGGGGTATCGACGAGCAGTACTTC. The V and J genes are TRBV7-9 and TRBJ2-7, with 10 bases aligning to TRBD1. The CDR3 totals 15 residues. Germline CDR1 SEHNR, CDR2 FQNEAQ (reference sequence). Germline trimming cut 5 bases from V and 5 bases from J; bases unmatched to any gene: 9.

The CDR3: CASMRLAGFEQFF. The CDR3 DNA reads TGCGCCAGCATGAGACTAGCGGGGTTTGAGCAGTTCTTC. The genes are TRBV10-1 and TRBJ2-1, with 11 bases lining up with TRBD2. The CDR3 is 13 amino acids. CDR1 and CDR2 from the germline V gene are WNHNN and SYGVQD (reference sequence). The V and J ends lost 7 bases and 9 bases, in that order; junction bases with no gene match: 5.

In its sample, this clone was seen once. The chain couples TRBV7-2 to TRBJ1-1; D is ambiguous. Germline V CDR1 and CDR2: SGHTA, FQGNSA. There are 12 residues in the CDR3. V was pared by 5 bases and J by 5 bases, with 9 bases between. The CDR3 nucleotides are TGTGCCAGCAGCCCCGGGTGGACTGAAGCTTTCTTT. Translated, it gives CASSPGWTEAFF.